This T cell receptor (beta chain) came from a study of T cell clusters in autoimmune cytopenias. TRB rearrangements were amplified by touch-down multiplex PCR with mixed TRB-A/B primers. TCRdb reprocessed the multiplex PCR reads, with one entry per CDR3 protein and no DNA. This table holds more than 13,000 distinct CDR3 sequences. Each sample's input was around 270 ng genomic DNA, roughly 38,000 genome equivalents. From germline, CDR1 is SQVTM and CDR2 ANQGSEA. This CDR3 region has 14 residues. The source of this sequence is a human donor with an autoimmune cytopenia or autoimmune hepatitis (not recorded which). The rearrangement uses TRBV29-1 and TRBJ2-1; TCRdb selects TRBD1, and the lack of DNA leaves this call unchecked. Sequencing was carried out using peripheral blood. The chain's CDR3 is CSVLGQGVYNEQFF.